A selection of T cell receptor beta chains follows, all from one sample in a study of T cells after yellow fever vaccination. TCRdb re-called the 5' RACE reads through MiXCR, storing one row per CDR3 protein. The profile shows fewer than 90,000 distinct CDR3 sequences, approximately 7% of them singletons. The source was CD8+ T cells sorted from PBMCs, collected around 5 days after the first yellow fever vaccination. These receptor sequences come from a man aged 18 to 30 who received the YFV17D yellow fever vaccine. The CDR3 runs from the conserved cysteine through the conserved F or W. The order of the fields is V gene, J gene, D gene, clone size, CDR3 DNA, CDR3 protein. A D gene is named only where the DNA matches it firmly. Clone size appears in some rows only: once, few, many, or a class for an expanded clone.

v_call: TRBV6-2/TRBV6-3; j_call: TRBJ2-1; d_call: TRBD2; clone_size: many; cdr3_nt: TGTGCCAGCAGCCTACTAGCGGGGGGCCCCAGCTCCTACAATGAGCAGTTCTTC; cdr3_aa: CASSLLAGGPSSYNEQFF
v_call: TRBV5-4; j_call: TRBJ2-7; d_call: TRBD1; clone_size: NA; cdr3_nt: TGTGCCAGCAGCCCCGGGACAGGGAACTACGAGCAGTACTTC; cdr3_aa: CASSPGTGNYEQYF
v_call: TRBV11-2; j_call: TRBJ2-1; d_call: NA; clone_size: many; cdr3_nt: TGTGCCAGCAGCTTAGATGGGGGCCCTGAGCAGTTCTTC; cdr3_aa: CASSLDGGPEQFF
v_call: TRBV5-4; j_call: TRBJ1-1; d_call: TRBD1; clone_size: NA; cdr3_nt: TGTGCCAGCAGCTTAACAGGGGTGAACACTGAAGCTTTCTTT; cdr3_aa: CASSLTGVNTEAFF
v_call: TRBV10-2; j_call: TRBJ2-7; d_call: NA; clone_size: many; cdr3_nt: TGCGCCAGCAGGCCTGGGGACTCCTACGAGCAGTACTTC; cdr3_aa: CASRPGDSYEQYF
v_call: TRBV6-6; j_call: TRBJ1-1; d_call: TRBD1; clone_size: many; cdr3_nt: TGTGCCACTAGCGAGGGGGCCACTGAAGCTTTCTTT; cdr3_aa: CATSEGATEAFF
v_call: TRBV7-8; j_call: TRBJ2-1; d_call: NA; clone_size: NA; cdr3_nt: TGTGCCAGCAGCTTAGCTAGTGAGCAGTTCTTC; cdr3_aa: CASSLASEQFF
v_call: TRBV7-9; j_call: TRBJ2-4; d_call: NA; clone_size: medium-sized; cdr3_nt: TGTGCCAGCACCCCTCCAGAGGAACTAGCCAAAAACATTCAGTACTTC; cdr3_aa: CASTPPEELAKNIQYF
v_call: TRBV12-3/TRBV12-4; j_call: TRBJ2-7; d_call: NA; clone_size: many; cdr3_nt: TGTGCCAGCAGTTCGGGCTACGAGCAGTACTTC; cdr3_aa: CASSSGYEQYF
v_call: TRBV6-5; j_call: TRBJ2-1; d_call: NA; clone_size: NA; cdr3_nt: TGTGCCAGCGGTTTCGGGGGTGAGCAGTTCTTC; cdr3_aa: CASGFGGEQFF
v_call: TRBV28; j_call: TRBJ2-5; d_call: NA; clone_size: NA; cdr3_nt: TGTGCCAGCAGTTTCCCGGGACTCCAAGAGACCCAGTACTTC; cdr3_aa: CASSFPGLQETQYF
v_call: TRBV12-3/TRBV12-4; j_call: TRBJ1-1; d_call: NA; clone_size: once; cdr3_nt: TGTGCCAGCAGTTACGGACGGTTTGAAGCTTTCTTT; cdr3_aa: CASSYGRFEAFF
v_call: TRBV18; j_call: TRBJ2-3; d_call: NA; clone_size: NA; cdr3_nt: TGTGCCAGCTCCAATAGCGAGGGAAGCACAGATACGCAGTATTTT; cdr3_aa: CASSNSEGSTDTQYF
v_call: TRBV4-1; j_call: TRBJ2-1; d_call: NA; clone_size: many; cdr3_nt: TGCGCCAGCACCGCCGTGTCAGTGAACAATGAGCAGTTCTTC; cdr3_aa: CASTAVSVNNEQFF
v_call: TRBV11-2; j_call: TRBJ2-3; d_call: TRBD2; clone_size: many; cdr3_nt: TGTGCCAGCAGCTTAGGAACTAGCGGACGCACAGATACGCAGTATTTT; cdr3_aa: CASSLGTSGRTDTQYF
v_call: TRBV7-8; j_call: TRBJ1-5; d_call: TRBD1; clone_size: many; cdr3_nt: TGTGCCAGCAGTTATATCTCGGGACAGGGACCGTATCAGCCCCAGCATTTT; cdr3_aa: CASSYISGQGPYQPQHF
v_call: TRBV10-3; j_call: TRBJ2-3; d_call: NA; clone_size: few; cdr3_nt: TGTGCCATCAGCGAGGACCGTTTTTCTAGCACAGATACGCAGTATTTT; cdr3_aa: CAISEDRFSSTDTQYF
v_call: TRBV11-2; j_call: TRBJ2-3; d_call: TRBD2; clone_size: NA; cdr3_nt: TGTGCCAGCAGCTTACTAGCGGGGGCTCCAGATACGCAGTATTTT; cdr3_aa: CASSLLAGAPDTQYF
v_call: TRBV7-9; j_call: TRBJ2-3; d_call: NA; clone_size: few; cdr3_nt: TGTGCCAGCAGCTTAGCCTTATTGCCGACAGATACGCAGTATTTT; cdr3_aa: CASSLALLPTDTQYF
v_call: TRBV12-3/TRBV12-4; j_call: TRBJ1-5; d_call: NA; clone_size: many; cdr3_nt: TGTGCCAGCAGTTCGGAGGGACGGGTCGTTCAGCCCCAGCATTTT; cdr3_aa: CASSSEGRVVQPQHF
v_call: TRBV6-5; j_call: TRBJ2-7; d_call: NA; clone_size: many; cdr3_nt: TGTGCCAGCGCACCGGCATTTTTCCACGAGCAGTACTTC; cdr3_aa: CASAPAFFHEQYF
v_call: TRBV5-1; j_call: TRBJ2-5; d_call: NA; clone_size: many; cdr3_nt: TGCGCCAGCAGCGGGCTTTTCCGGGGGTTTCAAGAGACCCAGTACTTC; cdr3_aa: CASSGLFRGFQETQYF
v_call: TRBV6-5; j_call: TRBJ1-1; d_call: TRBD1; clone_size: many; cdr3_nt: TGTGCCAGCAGCCGTACAGGGGGAACTGAAGCTTTCTTT; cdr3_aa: CASSRTGGTEAFF
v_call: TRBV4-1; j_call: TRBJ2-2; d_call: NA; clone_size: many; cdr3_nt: TGCGCCAGCAGCCAAGTCTCGTCGGAGACCGGGGAGCTGTTTTTT; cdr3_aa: CASSQVSSETGELFF
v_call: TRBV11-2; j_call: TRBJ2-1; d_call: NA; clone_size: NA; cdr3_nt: TGTGCCAGCAGCTTGGGACTGCAGGGGGTCTTC; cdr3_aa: CASSLGLQGVF
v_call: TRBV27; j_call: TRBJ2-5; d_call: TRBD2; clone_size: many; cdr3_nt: TGTGCCAGCAGCGGGGGGATGGAAGAGACCCAGTACTTC; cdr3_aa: CASSGGMEETQYF
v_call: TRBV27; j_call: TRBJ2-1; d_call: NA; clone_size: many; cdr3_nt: TGTGCCAGCAGTTTAGAGGAGTCATTCTACAATGAGCAGTTCTTC; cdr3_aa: CASSLEESFYNEQFF
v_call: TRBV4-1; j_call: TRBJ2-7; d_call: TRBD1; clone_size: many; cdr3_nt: TGCGCCAGCAGCCAAACAGGGGATGGGTATGACGAGCAGTACTTC; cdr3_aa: CASSQTGDGYDEQYF
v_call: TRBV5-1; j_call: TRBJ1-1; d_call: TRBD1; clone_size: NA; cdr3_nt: TGCGCCAGCAGCCCTGGACAGGGGGCTGTCACTGAAGCTTTCTTT; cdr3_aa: CASSPGQGAVTEAFF
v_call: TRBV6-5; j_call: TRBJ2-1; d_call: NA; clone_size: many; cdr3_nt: TGTGCCAGCAGTTACCGGGTCTCCAACTACAATGAGCAGTTCTTC; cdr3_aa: CASSYRVSNYNEQFF
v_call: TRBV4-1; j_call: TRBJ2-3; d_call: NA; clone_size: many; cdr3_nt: TGCGCCAGCAGCCTAACTAGCACCCGCACAGATACGCAGTATTTT; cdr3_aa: CASSLTSTRTDTQYF
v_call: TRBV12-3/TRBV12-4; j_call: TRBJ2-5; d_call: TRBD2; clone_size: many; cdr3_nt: TGTGCCAGCCGCCGGGGGGTGCTTGAGACCCAGTACTTC; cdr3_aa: CASRRGVLETQYF
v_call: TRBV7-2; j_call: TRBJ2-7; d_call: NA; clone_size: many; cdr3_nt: TGTGCCAGCAGCTCCCCCGACAGCCCCTACGAGCAGTACTTC; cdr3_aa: CASSSPDSPYEQYF
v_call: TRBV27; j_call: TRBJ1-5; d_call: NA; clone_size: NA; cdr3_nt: TGTGCCAGCAGGTCAGGGTTTAGCAATCAGCCCCAGCATTTT; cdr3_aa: CASRSGFSNQPQHF
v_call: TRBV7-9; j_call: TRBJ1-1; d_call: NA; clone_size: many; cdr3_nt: TGTGCCAGCAGCCCCGGGGGTCCGAACACTGAAGCTTTCTTT; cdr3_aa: CASSPGGPNTEAFF
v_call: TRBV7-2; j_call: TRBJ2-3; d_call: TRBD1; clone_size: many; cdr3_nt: TGTGCCAGCAGCTCTAGACAGGGTGGAGGAGATACGCAGTATTTT; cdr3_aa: CASSSRQGGGDTQYF
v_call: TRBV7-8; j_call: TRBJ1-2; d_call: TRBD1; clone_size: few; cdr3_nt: TGTGCCAGCAGCTTAGAGGGGACAGTCGCTAACTATGGCTACACCTTC; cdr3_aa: CASSLEGTVANYGYTF
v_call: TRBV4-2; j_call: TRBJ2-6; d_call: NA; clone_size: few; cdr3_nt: TGTGCCAGCAGCCAAGATAACAACTCTGGGGCCAACGTCCTGACTTTC; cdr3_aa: CASSQDNNSGANVLTF
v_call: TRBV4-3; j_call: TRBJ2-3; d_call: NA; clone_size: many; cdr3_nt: TGCGCCAGCAGCCAAGATCTTGGGGGGGCGCACATGAATACGCAGTATTTT; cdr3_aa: CASSQDLGGAHMNTQYF
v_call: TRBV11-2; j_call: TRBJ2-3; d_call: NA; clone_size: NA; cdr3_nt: TGTGCCAGCAGCTTATGGGCAGGGGTGGCCACAGATACGCAGTATTTT; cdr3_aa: CASSLWAGVATDTQYF
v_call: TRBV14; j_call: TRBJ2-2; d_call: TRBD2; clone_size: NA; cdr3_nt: TGTGCCAGCAGCCACACGAGGACTAGCGGGGGCACCGGGGAGCTGTTTTTT; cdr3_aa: CASSHTRTSGGTGELFF
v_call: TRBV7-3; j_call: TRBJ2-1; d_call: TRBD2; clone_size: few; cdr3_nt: TGTACCAGCAGCCCCCTTAGGGAGCGGGGAGGGACCTACAATGAGCAGTTCTTC; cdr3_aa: CTSSPLRERGGTYNEQFF
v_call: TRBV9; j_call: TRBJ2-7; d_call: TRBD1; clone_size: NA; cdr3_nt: TGTGCCAGCAGCGCGGGGACAGGGTGGTACGAGCAGTACTTC; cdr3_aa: CASSAGTGWYEQYF
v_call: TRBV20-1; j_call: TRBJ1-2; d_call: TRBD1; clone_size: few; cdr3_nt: TGCAGTGCTAGAGGGAGACAGGGGGGATATGGCTACACCTTC; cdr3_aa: CSARGRQGGYGYTF
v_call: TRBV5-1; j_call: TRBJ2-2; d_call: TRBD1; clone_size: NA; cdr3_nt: TGCGCCAGCAGCTTGGACAGGGGGTTAACCACCGGGGAGCTGTTTTTT; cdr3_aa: CASSLDRGLTTGELFF
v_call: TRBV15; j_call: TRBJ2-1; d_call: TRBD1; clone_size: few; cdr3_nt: TGTGCCACCAGCATCCACGCCGGGACAGGGAGCGATGAGCAGTTCTTC; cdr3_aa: CATSIHAGTGSDEQFF
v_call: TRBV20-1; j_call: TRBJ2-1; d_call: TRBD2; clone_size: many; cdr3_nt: TGCAGTGTTACAGCGGGGGAGTCCTACAATGAGCAGTTCTTC; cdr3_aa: CSVTAGESYNEQFF
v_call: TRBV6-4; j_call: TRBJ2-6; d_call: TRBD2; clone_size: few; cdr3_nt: TGTGCCAGCAGTGAGCGGGGGGGCTCTGGGGCCAACGTCCTGACTTTC; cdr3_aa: CASSERGGSGANVLTF
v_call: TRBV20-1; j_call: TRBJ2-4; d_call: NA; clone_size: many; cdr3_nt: TGCAGTGCCCGTGGAGGGGAGTCAGAGGGGGCCCCAGCCAAAAACATTCAGTACTTC; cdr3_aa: CSARGGESEGAPAKNIQYF
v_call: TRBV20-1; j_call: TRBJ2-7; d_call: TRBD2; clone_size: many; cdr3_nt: TGCAGTGCTAGAGGACTAGCGGGGGTCCACGAGCAGTACTTC; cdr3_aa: CSARGLAGVHEQYF
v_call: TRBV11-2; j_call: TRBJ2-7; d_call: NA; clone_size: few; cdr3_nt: TGTGCCAGCAGAAAAATACAGGGTGGAGTCCACGAGCAGTACTTC; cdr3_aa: CASRKIQGGVHEQYF
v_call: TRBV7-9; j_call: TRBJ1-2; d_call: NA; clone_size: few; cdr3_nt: TGTGCCAGCAGCTTAGGCGTCGGGTTTGGCTACACCTTC; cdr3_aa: CASSLGVGFGYTF
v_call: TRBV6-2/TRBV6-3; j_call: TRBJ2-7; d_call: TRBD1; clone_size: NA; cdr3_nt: TGTGCCAGCAGTCGATGGACAGGAGCATACGGGCAGTACTTC; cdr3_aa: CASSRWTGAYGQYF